The source of this T cell receptor beta chain is a study of blood T cell repertoires in COVID-19. Germline assignment: CDR1 SGHRS and CDR2 YFSETQ. Trimming took off 0 bases at V and 12 bases at J, with 16 bases between the two ends. The CDR3 loop spans 14 amino acids. The table came from immunoSEQ multiplex PCR; TCRdb's copy has only in-frame clones and leaves some out. The repertoire includes over 200,000 clones, about 86% of them detected once, and roughly 7.8% sits in the top ten. What was sequenced was peripheral blood. This clonotype was sampled from a middle-aged man with active or convalescent COVID-19. The chain recombines TRBV5-1 with TRBJ2-1; D possibly corresponds to TRBD2 (6 bases). The CDR3 DNA reads as TGCGCCAGCAGCTTGGGAGTTCCGGGAGCTTCGCAGTTCTTC. It specifies CASSLGVPGASQFF. Full variable domain (outside the CDR3, taken from reference TRBV5-1 and TRBJ2-1): KAGVTQTPRYLIKTRGQQVTLSCSPISGHRSVSWYQQTPGQGLQFLFEYFSETQRNKGNFPGRFSGRQFSNSRSEMNVSTLELGDSALYLCASSLGVPGASQFFGPGTRLTVL.